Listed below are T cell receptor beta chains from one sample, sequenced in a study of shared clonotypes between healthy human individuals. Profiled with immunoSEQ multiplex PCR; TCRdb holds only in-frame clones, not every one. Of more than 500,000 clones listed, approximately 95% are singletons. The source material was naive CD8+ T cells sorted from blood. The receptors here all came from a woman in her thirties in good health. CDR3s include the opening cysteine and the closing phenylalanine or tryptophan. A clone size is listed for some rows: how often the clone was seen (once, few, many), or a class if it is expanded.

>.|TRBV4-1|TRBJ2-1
CASSQAPGQGAYNEQFF
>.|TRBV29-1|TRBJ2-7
CSVSGDRDYEQYF
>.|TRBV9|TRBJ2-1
CASSPYVPSSYNEQFF
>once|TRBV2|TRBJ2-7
CASSERGTGYEQYF
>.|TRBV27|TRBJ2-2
CASRPGTGGELFF
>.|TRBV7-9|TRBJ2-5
CASSTGQGTLQETQYF
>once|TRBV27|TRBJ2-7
CASSFNSAEYEQYF
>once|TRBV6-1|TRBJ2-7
CASSEGLAGIYEQYF
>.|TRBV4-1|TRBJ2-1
CASSRLGRATYNEQFF
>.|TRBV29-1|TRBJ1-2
CSVAVRPTSNYGYTF
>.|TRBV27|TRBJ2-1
CASSSLAGDNEQFF
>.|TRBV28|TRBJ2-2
CASSFSRGRGKAGELFF
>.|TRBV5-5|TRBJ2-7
CASSLGVNEQYF
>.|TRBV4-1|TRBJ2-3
CASSHDTRADTQYF
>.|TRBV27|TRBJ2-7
CASSFQGPYGQYF
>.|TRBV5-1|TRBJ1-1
CASSLRSANTEAFF
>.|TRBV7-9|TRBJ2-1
CASSLGAPAGEQFF
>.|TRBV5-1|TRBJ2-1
CASSRRLMGLAGVDEQFF
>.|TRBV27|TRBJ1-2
CASSPGTGDNYGYTF
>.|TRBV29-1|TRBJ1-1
CSVNEGTGWGAFF
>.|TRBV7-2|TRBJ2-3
CASSFSGGPPDTQYF
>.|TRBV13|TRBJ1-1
CASSLPGLNTEAFF
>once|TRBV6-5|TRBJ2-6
CASSYGSGANVLTF
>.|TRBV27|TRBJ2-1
CASSLIATGPTYNEQFF
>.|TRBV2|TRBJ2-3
CASSGLAGGSTDTQYF
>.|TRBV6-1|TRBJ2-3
CASSDRSTDTQYF
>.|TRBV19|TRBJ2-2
CASTVGLGELFF
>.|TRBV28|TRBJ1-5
CASIPLGFYNQPQHF
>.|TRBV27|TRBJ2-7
CASSLEGGIYYEQYF
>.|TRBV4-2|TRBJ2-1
CASSPNNNEQFF
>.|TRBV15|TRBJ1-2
CATGIVGARSSYTF
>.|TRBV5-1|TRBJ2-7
CASSLGLTAYEQYF
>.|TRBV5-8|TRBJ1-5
CASSSGTAQHF
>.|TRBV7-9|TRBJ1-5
CASSPWHTDQPQHF
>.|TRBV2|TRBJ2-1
CASSGAPGTRDWSSYNEQFF
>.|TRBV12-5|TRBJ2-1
CASGLSGVYNEQFF
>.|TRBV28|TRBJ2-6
CASSFRVGANVLTF
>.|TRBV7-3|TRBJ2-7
CASSTVGSYEQYF
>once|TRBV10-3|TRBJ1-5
CAISDPGQDQPQHF
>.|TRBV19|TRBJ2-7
CASSRTSGSSYEQYF
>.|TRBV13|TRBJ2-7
CASAGQGSYEQYF
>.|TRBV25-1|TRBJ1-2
CASSELPGGQGYTF
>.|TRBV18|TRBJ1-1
CASSPRSFGTEAFF
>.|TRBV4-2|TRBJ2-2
CASSQEIAGEYGGELFF
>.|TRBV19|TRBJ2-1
CASSIATLGDGEQFF
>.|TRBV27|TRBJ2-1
CASSPSPGTGLNEQFF
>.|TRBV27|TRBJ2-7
CASSLRFGDKTYEQYF
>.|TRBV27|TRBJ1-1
CASRLAGGYTEAFF
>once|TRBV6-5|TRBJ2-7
CASSYGGSKYEQYF
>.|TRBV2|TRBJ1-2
CASRPPGQTNYGYTF
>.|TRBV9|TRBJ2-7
CASSDLAEAREQYF
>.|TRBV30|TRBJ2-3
CAWSGLAGVGVTDTQYF
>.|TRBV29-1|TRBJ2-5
CSVGQGFGQYF
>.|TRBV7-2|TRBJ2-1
CASSLGREREGTRAQFF
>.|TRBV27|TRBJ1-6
CASSFLGANSPLHF